This TCR beta chain was obtained from a study of T cells in Graves' hyperthyroidism and ophthalmopathy. Using RNA transcripts as the source, TCR beta CDR3 regions were amplified. The HTBI primer set was used in a first-round RT-PCR of the TCR CDR3. TCRdb redid the calling of the multiplex PCR reads with MiXCR, one entry per CDR3 protein. This table has 27,000 or so distinct CDR3 sequences, roughly 45% appearing once. Sample share makes this clonotype medium-sized. Its antigen is not identified. Patients aged 18 to 65 had newly diagnosed hyperthyroidism of under 2 months' duration. Each diagnosis was grounded in clinical symptoms, serum thyroxine and TRAb, thyroid ultrasound, and orbital computed tomography. Study-level findings and limits: Most thyroid clonotypes with frequency above 0.001 were detected in blood.

Germline V gene sequence: CDR1 WSHSY, CDR2 SAAADI. The length of the CDR3 is 15 residues. V lost 0 bases to trimming and J lost 7 bases, with 13 bases between them. The V call is TRBV10-2, the J call TRBJ1-5; D remains unclear. The clonotype was recovered from a woman aged 25 to 45 with Graves' hyperthyroidism. Material: blood. CDR3 in amino acids: CASSESEGLVQPQHF. The CDR3, as DNA: TGCGCCAGCAGTGAGTCGGAGGGATTGGTGCAGCCCCAGCATTTT.